The TCR beta chain described here comes from a study of a mutant IDH1 vaccine in newly diagnosed glioma. Study-wide background: Vaccines were first given 4-6 weeks after radiotherapy alone, or with temozolomide cycles. Of treated patients, 62.5% were men and roughly 38% women, averaging about 37 years. Standard pretreatment was either radiotherapy, temozolomide, or, for most, radiochemotherapy with temozolomide.

The CDR3 is 12 residues long. Germline V gene sequence: CDR1 SQVTM, CDR2 ANQGSEA. Trimming took off 7 bases at V and 0 bases at J, with 10 bases between the two ends. Worth noting for this clone: Its antigen is as yet unknown.

Method: immunoSEQ multiplex PCR; TCRdb's copy keeps in-frame clones and lacks some. Counted here are 77,000 or so clones, roughly 85% occurring once; the ten biggest clones make up 0.77%. As for time point: week 23, last vaccination. What each vaccine dose contained was 300 ug of mutant IDH1 20-mer peptide, accompanied by topical imiquimod. Study outcomes and limitations: Among patients, nearly 95% showed immune responses induced by the vaccine.

The chain couples TRBV29-1 to TRBJ2-7; D is unclear. The TCR originated in a woman in her forties or fifties with glioma. Sequenced material: PBMCs, taken from a glioma patient whose treatment included an IDH1 peptide vaccine. This CDR3 reads CSASVSSYEQYF. The CDR3 DNA follows: TGCAGCGCCTCGGTGAGCTCCTACGAGCAGTACTTC.